A single sample gave rise to the 9 T cell receptor beta chains below, sequenced in a study of shared clonotypes between healthy human individuals. Clones were read by immunoSEQ multiplex PCR, and TCRdb kept only the in-frame ones, dropping some. The sample has about 2 million clones, 85% to 95% seen once; the top ten hold more than 0.95%. Naive CD8 cells comprised CD45RO-negative, CCR7-positively selected cells, excluding terminally differentiated effector memory CD45RA+ cells. Sequences were obtained from naive CD8+ T cells sorted from blood. The source is a man in his late teens or twenties in good health.

V usage is TRBV27 and J usage is TRBJ2-7; 7 bases match TRBD1. J was trimmed by 2 bases and V by 5 bases; bases with no gene match: 12. Germline CDR1 MNHEY, CDR2 SMNVEV (reference sequence). There are 16 residues in the CDR3. This chain's CDR3 is CASSPSKGTDTYEQYF. For the CDR3, the DNA is TGTGCCAGCAGTCCCTCTAAGGGGACAGATACCTACGAGCAGTACTTC.

The rearrangement uses TRBV2 and TRBJ2-7; 13 positions agree with TRBD2. This CDR3 is 15 amino acids long. From germline, CDR1 is SNHLY and CDR2 FYNNEI. The junction had 10 bases not matched to a gene; V was cut back by 9 bases and J by 5 bases. Written as DNA, the CDR3 is TGTGCCAGTCCCCAGACTAGCGGGAGGATGGACGAGCAGTACTTC. Its protein is CASPQTSGRMDEQYF.

This clone was found once. V gene TRBV10-1 combines with J gene TRBJ2-5, with TRBD2 matching over 9 bases. V was clipped by 3 bases and J by 4 bases; unmatched bases: 12. Germline CDR1 and CDR2: WNHNN and SYGVQD (reference sequence). This CDR3 spans 17 amino acids. The CDR3 loop is CASSEEVAGEGAETQYF. The CDR3, as DNA: TGCGCCAGCAGTGAAGAGGTAGCGGGAGAAGGAGCAGAGACCCAGTACTTC.

The chain is built from TRBV4-3 and TRBJ2-7, with a tentative D call TRBD1 (5 bases). The V end lost 0 bases, the J end lost 1 base, and 7 bases lay between the germline ends. CDR1 LGHNA and CDR2 YSLEER come from the germline V gene. The CDR3 spans 14 residues. In DNA, the CDR3 is TGCGCCAGCAGCCAAGACAGGGATTCCTACGAGCAGTACTTC. The encoded protein is CASSQDRDSYEQYF.

About this clone: The sample carries other DNA sequences with the same CDR3. The J gene is TRBJ2-7, the V gene TRBV7-9; D not resolved. Germline V CDR1 and CDR2: SEHNR, FQNEAQ (reference sequence). The CDR3 totals 14 residues. Trimming shortened V by 1 base and J by 0 bases, and 7 bases separated the two germline ends. The chain's CDR3 is CASSLVPSSYEQYF. The CDR3 DNA is TGTGCCAGCAGCTTAGTCCCGAGCTCCTACGAGCAGTACTTC.

The chain employs TRBV2 and TRBJ2-3; no definite D call. Looked up from germline, CDR1 is SNHLY and CDR2 is FYNNEI. Trimming pared 7 bases from V and 4 bases from J, leaving 9 bases between. The CDR3 is 12 residues long. This CDR3 is CASNDSPDTQYF. CDR3 DNA sequence: TGTGCCAGCAATGATAGCCCAGATACGCAGTATTTT.

The rearrangement joins TRBV27 to TRBJ2-7, with no clear D. This CDR3 has 13 amino acids. V was pared by 3 bases and J by 4 bases, with 10 bases between. Germline V gene lookup returns CDR1 MNHEY and CDR2 SMNVEV (reference sequence). Here the CDR3 DNA reads TGTGCCAGCAGTTTTAAGGTTGCGTACGAGCAGTACTTC. It yields the protein CASSFKVAYEQYF.

The chain joins TRBV9 to TRBJ2-5, with D possibly matching TRBD1 (5 bases). Per germline, CDR1 SGDLS and CDR2 YYNGEE. V lost 2 bases and J 5 bases, leaving 19 bases between the germline ends. The CDR3 has 16 amino acids. CDR3 nucleotide sequence: TGTGCCAGCAGCGTTGGTTTCCCCCAGGGCCCCGAGACCCAGTACTTC. Amino acid sequence: CASSVGFPQGPETQYF. Complete variable domain (other parts from reference TRBV9 and TRBJ2-5): DSGVTQTPKHLITATGQRVTLRCSPRSGDLSVYWYQQSLDQGLQFLIQYYNGEERAKGNILERFSAQQFPDLHSELNLSSLELGDSALYFCASSVGFPQGPETQYFGPGTRLLVL.

This chain uses TRBV10-1 with TRBJ2-1, with D perhaps being TRBD1 or TRBD2 (6 bases each). V was clipped by 0 bases and J by 9 bases, with 18 bases between them. Germline-derived CDR1 and CDR2 are WNHNN and SYGVQD (reference sequence). CDR3 size: 16 residues. The CDR3 protein is CASSESGGPGPSEQFF. CDR3 nucleotides: TGCGCCAGCAGTGAGTCGGGGGGCCCGGGGCCGTCTGAGCAGTTCTTC.